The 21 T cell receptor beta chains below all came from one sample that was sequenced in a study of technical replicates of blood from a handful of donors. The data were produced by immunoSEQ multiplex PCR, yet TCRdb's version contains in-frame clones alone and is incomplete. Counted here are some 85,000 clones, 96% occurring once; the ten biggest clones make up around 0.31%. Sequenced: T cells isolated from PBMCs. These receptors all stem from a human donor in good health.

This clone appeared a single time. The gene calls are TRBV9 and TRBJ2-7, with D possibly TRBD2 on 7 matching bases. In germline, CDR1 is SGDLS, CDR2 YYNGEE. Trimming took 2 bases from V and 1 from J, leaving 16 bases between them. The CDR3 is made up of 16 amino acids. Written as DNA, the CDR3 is TGTGCCAGCAGCGTCACCGGGGGGACATTTTCCTACGAGCAGTACTTC. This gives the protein CASSVTGGTFSYEQYF.

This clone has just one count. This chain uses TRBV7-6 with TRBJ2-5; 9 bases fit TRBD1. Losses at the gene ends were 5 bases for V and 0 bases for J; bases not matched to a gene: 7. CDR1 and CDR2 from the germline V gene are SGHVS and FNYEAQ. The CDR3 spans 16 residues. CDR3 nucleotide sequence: TGTGCCAGCAGCCTGGACAGGGGCAGATACCAAGAGACCCAGTACTTC. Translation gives CASSLDRGRYQETQYF.

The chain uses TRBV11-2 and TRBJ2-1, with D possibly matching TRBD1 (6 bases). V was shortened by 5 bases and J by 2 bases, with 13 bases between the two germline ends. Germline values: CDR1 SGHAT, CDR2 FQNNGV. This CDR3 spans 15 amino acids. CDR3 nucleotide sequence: TGTGCCAGCAGCCTATCAGGGGAACCCTACAATGAGCAGTTCTTC. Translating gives CASSLSGEPYNEQFF.

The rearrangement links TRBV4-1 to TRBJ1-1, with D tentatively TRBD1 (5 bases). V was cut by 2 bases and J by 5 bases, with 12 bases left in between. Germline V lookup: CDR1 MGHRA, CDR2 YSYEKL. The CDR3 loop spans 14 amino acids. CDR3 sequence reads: CASSQQGIGTEAFF. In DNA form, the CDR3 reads TGCGCCAGCAGCCAACAGGGAATAGGGACTGAAGCTTTCTTT.

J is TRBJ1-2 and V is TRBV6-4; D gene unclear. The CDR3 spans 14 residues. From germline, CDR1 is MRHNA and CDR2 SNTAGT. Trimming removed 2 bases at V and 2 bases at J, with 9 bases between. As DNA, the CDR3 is TGTGCCAGCAGTGACCCACTACGAAACTATGGCTACACCTTC. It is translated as CASSDPLRNYGYTF.

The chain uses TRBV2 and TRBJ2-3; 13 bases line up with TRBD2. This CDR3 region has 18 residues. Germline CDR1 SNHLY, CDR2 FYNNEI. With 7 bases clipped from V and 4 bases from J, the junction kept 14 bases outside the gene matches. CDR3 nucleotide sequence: TGTGCCAGCATGGGAGGACTAGCGGGAGACTTCCGGCCAGATACGCAGTATTTT. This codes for CASMGGLAGDFRPDTQYF.

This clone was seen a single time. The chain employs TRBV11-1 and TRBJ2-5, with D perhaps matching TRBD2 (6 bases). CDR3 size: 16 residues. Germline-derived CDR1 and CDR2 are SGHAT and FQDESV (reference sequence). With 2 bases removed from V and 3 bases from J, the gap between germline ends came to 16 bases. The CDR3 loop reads CASSLRRALTEETQYF. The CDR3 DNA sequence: TGTGCCAGCAGCTTAAGGAGGGCCCTCACGGAAGAGACCCAGTACTTC.

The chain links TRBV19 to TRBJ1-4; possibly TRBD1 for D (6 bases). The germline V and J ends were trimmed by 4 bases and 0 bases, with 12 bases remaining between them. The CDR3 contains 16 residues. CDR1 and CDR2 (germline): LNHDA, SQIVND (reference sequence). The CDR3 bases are TGTGCCAGTAGTAGCCCCGCAGGGGCAACTAATGAAAAACTGTTTTTT. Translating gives CASSSPAGATNEKLFF.

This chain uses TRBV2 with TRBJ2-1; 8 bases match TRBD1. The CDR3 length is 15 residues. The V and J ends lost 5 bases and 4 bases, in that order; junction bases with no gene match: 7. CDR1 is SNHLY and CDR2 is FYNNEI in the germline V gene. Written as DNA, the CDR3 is TGTGCCAGCAGTAAACAGGGGGAAAGGTACAATGAGCAGTTCTTC. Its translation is CASSKQGERYNEQFF.

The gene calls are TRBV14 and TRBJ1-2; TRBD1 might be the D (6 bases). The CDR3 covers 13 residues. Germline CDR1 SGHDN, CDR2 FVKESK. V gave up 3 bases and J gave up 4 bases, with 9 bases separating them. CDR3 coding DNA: TGTGCCAGCAGCCACGGACAGTTCTATGGCTACACCTTC. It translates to CASSHGQFYGYTF.

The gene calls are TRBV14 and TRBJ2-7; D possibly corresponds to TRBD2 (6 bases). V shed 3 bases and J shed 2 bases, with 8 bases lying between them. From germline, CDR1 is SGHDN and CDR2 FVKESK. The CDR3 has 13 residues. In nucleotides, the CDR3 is TGTGCCAGCAGCCAGCGGGATCCCTACGAGCAGTACTTC. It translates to CASSQRDPYEQYF. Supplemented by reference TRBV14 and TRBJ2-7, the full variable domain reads EAGVTQFPSHSVIEKGQTVTLRCDPISGHDNLYWYRRVMGKEIKFLLHFVKESKQDESGMPNNRFLAERTGGTYSTLKVQPAELEDSGVYFCASSQRDPYEQYFGPGTRLTVT.

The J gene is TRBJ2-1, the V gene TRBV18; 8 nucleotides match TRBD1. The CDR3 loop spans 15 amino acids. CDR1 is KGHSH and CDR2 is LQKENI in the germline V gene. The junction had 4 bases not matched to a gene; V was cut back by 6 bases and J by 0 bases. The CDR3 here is CASSRTGTSYNEQFF. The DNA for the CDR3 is TGTGCCAGCTCTCGGACAGGGACCTCCTACAATGAGCAGTTCTTC.

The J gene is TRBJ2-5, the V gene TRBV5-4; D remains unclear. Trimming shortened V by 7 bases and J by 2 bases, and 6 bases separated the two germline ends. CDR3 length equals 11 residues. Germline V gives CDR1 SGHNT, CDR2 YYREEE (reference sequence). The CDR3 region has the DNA TGTGCCAGCCACGGGCAAGAGACCCAGTACTTC. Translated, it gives CASHGQETQYF.

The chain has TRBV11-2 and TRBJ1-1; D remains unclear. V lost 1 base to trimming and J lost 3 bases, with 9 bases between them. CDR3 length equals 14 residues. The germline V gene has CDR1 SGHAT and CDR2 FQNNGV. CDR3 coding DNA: TGTGCCAGCAGCTTAGCTTCGTCCTACACTGAAGCTTTCTTT. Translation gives CASSLASSYTEAFF.

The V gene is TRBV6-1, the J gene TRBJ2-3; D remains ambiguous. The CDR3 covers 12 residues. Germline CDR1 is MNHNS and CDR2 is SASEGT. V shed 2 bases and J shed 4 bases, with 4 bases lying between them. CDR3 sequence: CASSETADTQYF. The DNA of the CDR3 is TGTGCCAGCAGTGAAACAGCAGATACGCAGTATTTT.

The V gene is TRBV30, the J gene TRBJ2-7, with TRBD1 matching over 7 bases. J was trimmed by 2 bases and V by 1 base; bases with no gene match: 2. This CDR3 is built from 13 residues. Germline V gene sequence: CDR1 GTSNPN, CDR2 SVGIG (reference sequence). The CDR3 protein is CAWSEGAPYEQYF. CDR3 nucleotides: TGTGCCTGGAGTGAGGGGGCACCCTACGAGCAGTACTTC.

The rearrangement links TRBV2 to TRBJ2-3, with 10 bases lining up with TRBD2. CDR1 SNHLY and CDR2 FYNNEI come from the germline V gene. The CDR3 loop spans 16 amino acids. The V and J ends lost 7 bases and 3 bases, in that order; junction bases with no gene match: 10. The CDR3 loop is CASTFLAGEGTDTQYF. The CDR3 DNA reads TGTGCCAGCACGTTCCTAGCGGGAGAGGGAACAGATACGCAGTATTTT.

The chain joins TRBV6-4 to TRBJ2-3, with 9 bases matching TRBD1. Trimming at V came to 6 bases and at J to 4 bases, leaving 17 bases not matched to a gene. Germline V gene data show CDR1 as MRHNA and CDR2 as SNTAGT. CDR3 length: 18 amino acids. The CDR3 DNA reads TGTGCCAGCAGCGCCGGGACAGGGATCCTGGGCACGCCAGATACGCAGTATTTT. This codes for CASSAGTGILGTPDTQYF.

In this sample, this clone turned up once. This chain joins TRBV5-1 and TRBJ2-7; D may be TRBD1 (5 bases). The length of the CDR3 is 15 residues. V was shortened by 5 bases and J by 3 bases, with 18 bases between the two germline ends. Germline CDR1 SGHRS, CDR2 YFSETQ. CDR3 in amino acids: CASSRSGNLFYEQYF. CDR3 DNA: TGCGCCAGCAGTCGGTCAGGGAACTTATTCTACGAGCAGTACTTC.

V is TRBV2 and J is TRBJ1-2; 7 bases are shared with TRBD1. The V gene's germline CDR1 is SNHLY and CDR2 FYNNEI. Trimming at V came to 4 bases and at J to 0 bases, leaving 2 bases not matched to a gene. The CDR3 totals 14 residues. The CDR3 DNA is TGTGCCAGCAGTGTAAGGGGGCCTAACTATGGCTACACCTTC. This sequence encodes CASSVRGPNYGYTF.

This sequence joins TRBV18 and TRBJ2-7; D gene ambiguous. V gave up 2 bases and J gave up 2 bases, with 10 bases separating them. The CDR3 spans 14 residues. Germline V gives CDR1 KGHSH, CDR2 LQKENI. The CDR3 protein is CASSPADLTYEQYF. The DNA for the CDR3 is TGTGCCAGCTCACCAGCGGATCTCACCTACGAGCAGTACTTC.